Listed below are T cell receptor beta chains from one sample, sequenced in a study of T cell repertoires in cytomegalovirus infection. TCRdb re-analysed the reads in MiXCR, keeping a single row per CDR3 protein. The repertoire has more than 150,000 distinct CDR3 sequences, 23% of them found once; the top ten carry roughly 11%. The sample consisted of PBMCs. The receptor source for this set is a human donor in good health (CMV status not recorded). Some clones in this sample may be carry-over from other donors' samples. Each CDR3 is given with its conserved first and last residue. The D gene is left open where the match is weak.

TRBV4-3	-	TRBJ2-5	CASSLHRQAYQETQYF
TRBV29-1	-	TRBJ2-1	CSVGAYIYNEQFF
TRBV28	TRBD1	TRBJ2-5	CASSGDSEETQYF
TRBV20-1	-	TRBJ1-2	CSARGQSSYGYTF
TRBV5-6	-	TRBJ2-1	CASSLALRTGLGDNEQFF
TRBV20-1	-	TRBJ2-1	CSAIDLRGSYNEQFF
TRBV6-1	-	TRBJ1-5	CASSEVYGRVNQPQHF
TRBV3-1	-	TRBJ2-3	CASSHAADTDTQYF
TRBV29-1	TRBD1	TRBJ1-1	CSVWTGLNYNTEAFF
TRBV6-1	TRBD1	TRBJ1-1	CASSASDRGRAPEAFF
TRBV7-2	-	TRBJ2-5	CASSLTRTLQETQYF
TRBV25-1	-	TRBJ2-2	CASSEYRDTGELFF
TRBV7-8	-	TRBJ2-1	CASLNLATIYNEQFF
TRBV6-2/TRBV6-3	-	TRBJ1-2	CASSYEFGGPPSYGYTF
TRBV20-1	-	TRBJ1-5	CSARDLRGAGQPQHF
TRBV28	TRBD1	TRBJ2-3	CASSSGTGIITDTQYF
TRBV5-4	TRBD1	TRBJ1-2	CASSRDRRHYGYTF
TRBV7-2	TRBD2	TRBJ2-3	CASGRLAGGPDTQYF
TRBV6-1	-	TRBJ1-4	CASRRLDTLTNEKLFF
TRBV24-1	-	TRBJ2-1	CATSSTGFSYNEQFF
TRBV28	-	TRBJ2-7	CASRPGFIEQYF
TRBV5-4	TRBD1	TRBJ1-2	CASSLGGQIRGYTF
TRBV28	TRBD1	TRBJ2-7	CASRKGDREIYEQYF
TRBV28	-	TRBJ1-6	CASSLERAGRALHF
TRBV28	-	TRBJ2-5	CASSLLGGETETQYF
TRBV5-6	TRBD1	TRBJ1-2	CASSLGDSQPNGYTF
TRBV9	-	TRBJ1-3	CASSGYPRSGNTIYF
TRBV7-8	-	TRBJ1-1	CASSLMSRGGNTEAFF
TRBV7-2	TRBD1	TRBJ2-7	CASSLDDRDYEQYF
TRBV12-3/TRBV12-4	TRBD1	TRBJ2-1	CASRTIMGQVNEQFF
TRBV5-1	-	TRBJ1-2	CASTPSGENYGYTF
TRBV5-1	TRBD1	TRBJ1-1	CASSPRTGLPEAFF
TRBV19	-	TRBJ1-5	CASSTGPQGNLPQHF
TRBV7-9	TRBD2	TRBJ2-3	CASSLATSGVDTQYF
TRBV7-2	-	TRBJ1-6	CASSLVGGIPRSPLHF
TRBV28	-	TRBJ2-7	CASSFITSASYEQYF